The T cell receptor (beta chain) under discussion was sequenced for a study of cytomegalovirus exposure and HLA in healthy donors. Whole-study context: The 120 or so validation repertoires used a platform that matched the one used for the approximately 620 first-cohort repertoires, as a later analysis reported. General study results and limits: Overall, roughly 170 TCR beta chains were annotated as cytomegalovirus-associated. Reportedly, cytomegalovirus status was diagnosed with high sensitivity and specificity.

Separate from the 666-subject first cohort, the roughly 130-subject validation cohort was the one that the donors belonged to. Concerning this clone itself: As yet, its antigen is unknown.

Profiled with immunoSEQ multiplex PCR; TCRdb holds only in-frame clones, not every one. The sample has some 210,000 clones; 70% to 90% are singletons. Germline V CDR1 and CDR2: MNHEY, SMNVEV (reference sequence). The CDR3 is 14 residues long. Trimming pared 2 bases from V and 4 bases from J, leaving 8 bases between. The sequenced sample was PBMCs. This chain connects TRBV27 to TRBJ2-2; D perhaps matches TRBD1 (6 bases). This clonotype was obtained from a woman between 18 and 29 years old in good health and CMV-seronegative. The CDR3 is CASSLRRGTGELFF. CDR3 DNA: TGTGCCAGCAGTTTACGCAGGGGCACCGGGGAGCTGTTTTTT.